This T cell receptor (beta chain) came from a study of neoadjuvant anti-PD-1 for oral cavity cancer. This table comes from immunoSEQ multiplex PCR, and its TCRdb copy is limited to in-frame clones, with some not included. The sample holds about 8,000 clones, 65% to 75% seen once. V was pared by 0 bases and J by 3 bases, with 6 bases of the junction left unmatched. This CDR3 has 17 amino acids. CDR1 and CDR2 (germline): MGHRA, YSYEKL. Stated time point: after neoadjuvant nivolumab, at surgical resection. This chain links TRBV4-1 with TRBJ2-2; 8 positions match TRBD2. This TCR came from a person aged 40 to 85 with oral cavity squamous cell carcinoma. The sequences come from PBMCs, collected after nivolumab (anti-PD-1) treatment. CDR3 sequence (DNA): TGCGCCAGCAGCCAAGATCCCCGGGGGGGTTACACCGGGGAGCTGTTTTTT. Translation: CASSQDPRGGYTGELFF.